A single TCR beta chain is shown here with its context. As yet, its antigen is unknown. Researchers amplified the TCR beta CDR3 regions from RNA transcripts. The HTBI set primed first-round TCR CDR3 RT-PCR. Each CDR3 protein gets one entry after TCRdb re-called the multiplex PCR reads with MiXCR. Here the sample spans around 300,000 distinct CDR3 sequences, approximately 13% being singletons. The CDR3 is 13 amino acids. Germline values: CDR1 SQVTM, CDR2 ANQGSEA. The V and J ends lost 4 bases and 4 bases, in that order; junction bases with no gene match: 5. Newly diagnosed hyperthyroidism patients aged 18 to 65 years had disease lasting under 2 months. These data belong to a study of T cells in Graves' hyperthyroidism and ophthalmopathy. Study context: Blood was drawn when the patient was first diagnosed and still untreated. Overall study results and limits: Ophthalmopathy was identified by the model a median about six months ahead of onset.

The sequencing input was blood. This clonotype was sampled from a woman aged 25 to 45 with Graves' hyperthyroidism. J is TRBJ1-2 and V is TRBV29-1, with 8 bases lining up with TRBD1. The chain's CDR3 is CSVVSTGGYGYTF. DNA for the CDR3: TGCAGCGTTGTTTCTACAGGGGGCTATGGCTACACCTTC.